The 5 T cell receptor beta chains below all came from one sample that was sequenced in a study of early T cells in non-severe SARS-CoV-2 infection. TCRdb re-called the 5' RACE reads through MiXCR, storing one row per CDR3 protein. The data contain fewer than 120,000 distinct CDR3 sequences, around 13% of them singletons. The sample consisted of whole blood, taken at baseline. These receptors were collected from an adult who was a healthcare worker with PCR-confirmed SARS-CoV-2 infection or an uninfected control (not recorded which).

This clonotype has more than one count but fewer than ten. This chain uses TRBV4-2 with TRBJ2-4; possible D gene TRBD1, 6 bases. This CDR3 contains 18 residues. The ends were cut back, 1 base at V and 0 bases at J, with 16 bases in the middle. The germline CDR1 and CDR2 sequences are LGHNA and YNFKEQ. CDR3 loop: CASSQVLSGHLAKNIQYF. CDR3 coding DNA: TGTGCCAGCAGCCAAGTATTATCGGGACACCTAGCCAAAAACATTCAGTACTTC.

This clonotype was counted between two and nine times. The chain couples TRBV12-3 or TRBV12-4 to TRBJ1-5; TRBD1 matches 7 bases. V lost 4 bases to trimming and J lost 9 bases; unmatched junction nucleotides: 9. This CDR3 contains 14 residues. The CDR3: CASSSGTVIGPQHF. The CDR3 DNA follows: TGTGCCAGCAGTTCCGGGACAGTCATCGGGCCCCAGCATTTT.

The rearrangement uses TRBV30 and TRBJ1-5; D might be TRBD1 (6 bases). Per the germline V gene, CDR1 is GTSNPN and CDR2 is SVGIG (reference sequence). This CDR3 comprises 13 residues. Trimming stripped 2 bases from V and 6 bases from J, with 11 bases between. The CDR3 DNA reads TGTGCCTGGAGTTCAGGGGATGGTCAGCCCCAGCATTTT. Its protein product is CAWSSGDGQPQHF. Complete variable domain (other parts from reference TRBV30 and TRBJ1-5): SQTIHQWPATLVQPVGSPLSLECTVEGTSNPNLYWYRQAAGRGLQLLFYSVGIGQISSEVPQNLSASRPQDRQFILSSKKLLLSDSGFYLCAWSSGDGQPQHFGDGTRLSIL.

The chain joins TRBV27 to TRBJ2-5; D is possibly TRBD2 (5 bases). The CDR3 contains 15 residues. V lost 6 bases to trimming and J lost 2 bases, with 16 bases between them. Germline V lookup: CDR1 MNHEY, CDR2 SMNVEV (reference sequence). CDR3 DNA sequence: TGTGCCAGCAGCTCGATTATGGGGAGACAAGAGACCCAGTACTTC. This gives the protein CASSSIMGRQETQYF.

This clonotype has more than one count but fewer than ten. The chain employs TRBV7-9 and TRBJ1-2; D not certain. The V gene lost 9 bases and the J gene lost 2 bases, with 22 bases spanning the gap. CDR1 and CDR2 (germline): SEHNR, FQNEAQ (reference sequence). The CDR3 is made up of 16 amino acids. This CDR3 is CASRTTLSDYNYGYTF. CDR3 DNA sequence: TGTGCCAGTCGCACGACGCTTTCGGACTACAACTATGGCTACACCTTC.